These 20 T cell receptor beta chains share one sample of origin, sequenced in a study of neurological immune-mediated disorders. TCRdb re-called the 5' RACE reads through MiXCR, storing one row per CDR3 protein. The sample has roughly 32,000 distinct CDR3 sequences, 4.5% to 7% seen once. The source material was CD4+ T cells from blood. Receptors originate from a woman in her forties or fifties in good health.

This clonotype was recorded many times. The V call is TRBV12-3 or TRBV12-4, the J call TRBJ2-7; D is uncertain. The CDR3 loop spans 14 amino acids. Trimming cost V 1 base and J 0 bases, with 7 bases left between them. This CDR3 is CASSLGHSSYEQYF. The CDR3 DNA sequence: TGTGCCAGCAGTTTAGGACACAGCTCCTACGAGCAGTACTTC.

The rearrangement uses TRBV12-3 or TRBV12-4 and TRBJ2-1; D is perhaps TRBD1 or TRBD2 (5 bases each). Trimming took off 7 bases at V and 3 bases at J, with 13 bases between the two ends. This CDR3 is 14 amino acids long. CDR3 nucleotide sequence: TGTGCCAGCACCCCGGGGCGGAACTACAATGAGCAGTTCTTC. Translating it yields CASTPGRNYNEQFF.

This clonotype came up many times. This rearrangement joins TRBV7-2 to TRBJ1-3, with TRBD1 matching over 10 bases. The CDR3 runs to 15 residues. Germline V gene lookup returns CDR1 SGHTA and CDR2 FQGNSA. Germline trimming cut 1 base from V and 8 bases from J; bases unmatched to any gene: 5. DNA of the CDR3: TGTGCCAGCAGCTTAGTGGGGACAGGGGTGGACACCATATATTTT. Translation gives CASSLVGTGVDTIYF. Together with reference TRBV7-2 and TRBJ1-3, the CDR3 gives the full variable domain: GAGVSQSPSNKVTEKGKDVELRCDPISGHTALYWYRQSLGQGLEFLIYFQGNSAPDKSGLPSDRFSAERTGGSVSTLTIQRTQQEDSAVYLCASSLVGTGVDTIYFGEGSWLTVV.

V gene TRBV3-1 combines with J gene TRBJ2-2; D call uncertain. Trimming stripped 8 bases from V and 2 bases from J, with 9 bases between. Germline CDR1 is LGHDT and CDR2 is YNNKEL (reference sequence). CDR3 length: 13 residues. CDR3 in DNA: TGTGCCAGCCCGGTGGGCAACACCGGGGAGCTGTTTTTT. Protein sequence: CASPVGNTGELFF.

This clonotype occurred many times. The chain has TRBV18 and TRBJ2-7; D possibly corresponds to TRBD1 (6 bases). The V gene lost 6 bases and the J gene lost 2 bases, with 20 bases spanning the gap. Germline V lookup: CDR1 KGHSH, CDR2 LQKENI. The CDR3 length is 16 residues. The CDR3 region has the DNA TGTGCCAGCTCCCGAGGGGATGGGGGCTTTACCTACGAGCAGTACTTC. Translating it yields CASSRGDGGFTYEQYF.

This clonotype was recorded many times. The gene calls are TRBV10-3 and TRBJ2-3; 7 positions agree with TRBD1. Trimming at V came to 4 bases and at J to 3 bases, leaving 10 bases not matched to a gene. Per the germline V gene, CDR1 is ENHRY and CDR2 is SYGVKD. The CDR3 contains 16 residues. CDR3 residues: CAISAGTASKTDTQYF. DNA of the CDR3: TGTGCCATCAGTGCCGGGACAGCGAGCAAAACAGATACGCAGTATTTT.

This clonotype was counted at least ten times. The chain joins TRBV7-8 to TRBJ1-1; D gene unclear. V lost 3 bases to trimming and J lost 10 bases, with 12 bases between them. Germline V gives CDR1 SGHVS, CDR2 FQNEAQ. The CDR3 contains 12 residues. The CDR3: CASSLQERGAFF. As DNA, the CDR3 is TGTGCCAGCAGCTTGCAAGAACGAGGAGCTTTCTTT.

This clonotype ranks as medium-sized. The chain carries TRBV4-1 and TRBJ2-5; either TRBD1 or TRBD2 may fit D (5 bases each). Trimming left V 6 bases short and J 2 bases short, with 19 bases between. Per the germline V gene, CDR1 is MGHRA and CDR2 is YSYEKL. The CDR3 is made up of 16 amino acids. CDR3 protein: CASRRMMGEPQETQYF. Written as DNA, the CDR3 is TGCGCCAGCAGGCGCATGATGGGGGAACCGCAAGAGACCCAGTACTTC.

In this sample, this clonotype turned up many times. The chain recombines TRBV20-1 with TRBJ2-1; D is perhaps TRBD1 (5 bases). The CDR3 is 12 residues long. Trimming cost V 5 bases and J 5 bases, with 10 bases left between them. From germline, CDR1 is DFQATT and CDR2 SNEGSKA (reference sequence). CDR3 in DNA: TGCAGTGCTCCCCGCAGGGACAATGAGCAGTTCTTC. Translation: CSAPRRDNEQFF.

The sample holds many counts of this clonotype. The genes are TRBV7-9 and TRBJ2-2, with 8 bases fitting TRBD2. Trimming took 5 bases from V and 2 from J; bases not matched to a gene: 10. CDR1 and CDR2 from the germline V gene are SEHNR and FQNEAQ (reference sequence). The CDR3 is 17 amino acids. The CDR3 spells CASSPPEREINTGELFF. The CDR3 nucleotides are TGTGCCAGCAGCCCCCCGGAGCGGGAGATAAACACCGGGGAGCTGTTTTTT.

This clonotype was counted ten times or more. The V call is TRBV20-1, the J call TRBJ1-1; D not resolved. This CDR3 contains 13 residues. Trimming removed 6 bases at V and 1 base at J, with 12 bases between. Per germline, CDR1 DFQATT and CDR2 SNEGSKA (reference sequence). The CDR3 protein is CSAEARGNTEAFF. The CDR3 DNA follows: TGCAGTGCAGAGGCGCGGGGGAACACTGAAGCTTTCTTT.

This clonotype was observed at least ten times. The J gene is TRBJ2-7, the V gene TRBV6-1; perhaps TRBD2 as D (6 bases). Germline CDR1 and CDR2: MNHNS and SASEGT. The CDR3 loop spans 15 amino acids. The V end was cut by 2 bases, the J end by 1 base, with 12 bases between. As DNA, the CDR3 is TGTGCCAGCAGTGAAAGGGAGGTTAGGTCCTACGAGCAGTACTTC. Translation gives CASSEREVRSYEQYF.

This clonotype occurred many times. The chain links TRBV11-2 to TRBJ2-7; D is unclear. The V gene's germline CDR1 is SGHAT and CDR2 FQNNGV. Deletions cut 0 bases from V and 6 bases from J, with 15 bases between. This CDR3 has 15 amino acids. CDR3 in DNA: TGTGCCAGCAGCTTAGAGGGCTCCCCGTTGGCCGAGCAGTACTTC. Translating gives CASSLEGSPLAEQYF.

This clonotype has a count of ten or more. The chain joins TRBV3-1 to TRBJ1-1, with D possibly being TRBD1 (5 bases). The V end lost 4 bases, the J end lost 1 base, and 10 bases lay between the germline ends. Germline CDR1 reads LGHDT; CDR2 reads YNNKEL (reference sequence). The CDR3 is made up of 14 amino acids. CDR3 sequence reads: CASSRDGQNTEAFF. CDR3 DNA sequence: TGTGCCAGCAGCCGGGACGGACAGAACACTGAAGCTTTCTTT.

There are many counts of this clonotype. For the CDR3, the DNA is TGCGCCAGCAGCCCGCAGGGGGCGCGGACTGAAGCTTTCTTT. Translating it yields CASSPQGARTEAFF. This rearrangement joins TRBV5-1 to TRBJ1-1, with TRBD1 matching over 8 bases. The germline gives CDR1 SGHRS, CDR2 YFSETQ. This CDR3 is 14 amino acids long. J lost 5 bases, V lost 4 bases, and 7 bases had no gene match.

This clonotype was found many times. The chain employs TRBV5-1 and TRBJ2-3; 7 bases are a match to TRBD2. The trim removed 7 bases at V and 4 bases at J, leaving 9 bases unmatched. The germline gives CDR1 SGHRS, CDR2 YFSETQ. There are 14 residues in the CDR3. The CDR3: CASVLASSADTQYF. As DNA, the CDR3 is TGCGCCAGCGTACTAGCGAGCTCGGCAGATACGCAGTATTTT.

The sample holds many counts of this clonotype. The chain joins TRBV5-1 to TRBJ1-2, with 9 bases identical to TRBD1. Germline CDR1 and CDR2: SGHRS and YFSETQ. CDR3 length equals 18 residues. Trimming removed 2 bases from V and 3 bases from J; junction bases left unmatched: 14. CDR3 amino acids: CASSFAGQGYNEDYGYTF. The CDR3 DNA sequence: TGCGCCAGCAGCTTTGCTGGACAGGGGTACAATGAGGACTATGGCTACACCTTC.

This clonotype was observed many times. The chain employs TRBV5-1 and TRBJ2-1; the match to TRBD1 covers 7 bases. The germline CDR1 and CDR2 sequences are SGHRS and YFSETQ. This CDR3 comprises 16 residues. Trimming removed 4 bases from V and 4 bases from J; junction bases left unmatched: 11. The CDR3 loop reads CASSPGQSPRYNEQFF. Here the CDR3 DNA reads TGCGCCAGCAGCCCGGGACAGTCCCCAAGATACAATGAGCAGTTCTTC.

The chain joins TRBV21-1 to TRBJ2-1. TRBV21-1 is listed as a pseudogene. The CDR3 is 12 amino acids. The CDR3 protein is CASSKVRQIQFF. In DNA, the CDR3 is TGTGCCAGCAGCAAAGTGCGGCAGATCCAGTTCTTC.

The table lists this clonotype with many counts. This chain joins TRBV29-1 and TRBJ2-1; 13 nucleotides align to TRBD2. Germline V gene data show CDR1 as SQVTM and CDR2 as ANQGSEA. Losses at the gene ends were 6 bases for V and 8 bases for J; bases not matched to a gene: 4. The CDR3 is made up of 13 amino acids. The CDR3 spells CSVGLAGRDEQFF. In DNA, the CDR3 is TGCAGCGTGGGACTAGCGGGGCGAGATGAGCAGTTCTTC.